This T cell receptor beta chain was sequenced for a study of T-cell reconstitution after alpha-beta-depleted transplantation in children. Germline V lookup: CDR1 SGHRS, CDR2 YFSETQ. The CDR3 consists of 18 residues. The trim removed 3 bases at V and 12 bases at J, leaving 20 bases unmatched. This clonotype turned up a few times. Unique molecular identifiers were used in preparing the TCRbeta library. MiXCR, run by TCRdb on the PCR reads, gives a single entry per CDR3 protein. The data show hundreds of thousands of distinct CDR3 sequences, roughly 13% seen once. The source was PBMCs, mostly from graft donor cells, collected 360 days after TCRalphabeta/CD19-depleted stem cell transplant. The V gene is TRBV5-1, the J gene TRBJ2-1; 11 bases are a match to TRBD2. The TCR sequence derives from a male patient between 5 and 17 years old who had a stem cell transplant for acute myeloid leukemia, so the T cells may come from the graft donor. This chain's CDR3 is CASSWGRVGTSGKRGQFF. DNA for the CDR3: TGCGCCAGCAGCTGGGGTAGAGTGGGGACTAGCGGTAAAAGAGGGCAGTTCTTC.